These 15 T cell receptor beta chains share one sample of origin, sequenced in a study of blood T cell repertoires in COVID-19. Method: immunoSEQ multiplex PCR; TCRdb's copy keeps in-frame clones and lacks some. The sample includes about 220,000 clones, 80% to 85% of them seen just once. The specimen sequenced was peripheral blood. The receptors stem from a woman in her fifties or sixties who had recovered from COVID-19.

The CDR3, as DNA: TGCAGTGCTAGGAGTCCCCCTGGCTACACCTTC. Translation gives CSARSPPGYTF. The V and J genes are TRBV20-1 and TRBJ1-2; D unclear. The CDR3 loop spans 11 amino acids. CDR1 is DFQATT, CDR2 SNEGSKA, per germline (reference sequence). V dropped 3 bases and J dropped 7 bases, with 9 bases sitting between them.

The chain couples TRBV20-1 to TRBJ1-2; D is uncertain. The germline V gene encodes CDR1 DFQATT and CDR2 SNEGSKA (reference sequence). The V gene lost 6 bases and the J gene lost 1 base, with 6 bases spanning the gap. This CDR3 spans 11 amino acids. The DNA for the CDR3 is TGCAGTGCCTCTAGTAACTATGGCTACACCTTC. This sequence encodes CSASSNYGYTF.

The gene calls are TRBV11-2 and TRBJ2-1; D is unresolved. V dropped 0 bases and J dropped 7 bases, with 13 bases sitting between them. Looked up from germline, CDR1 is SGHAT and CDR2 is FQNNGV. This CDR3 comprises 15 residues. The CDR3: CASSLDVARFNEQFF. The CDR3 coding sequence is TGTGCCAGCAGCTTAGACGTGGCCCGCTTTAATGAGCAGTTCTTC.

V usage is TRBV9 and J usage is TRBJ2-3; 9 bases agree with TRBD1. CDR1 and CDR2 from the germline V gene are SGDLS and YYNGEE. The length of the CDR3 is 16 residues. Trimming cost V 3 bases and J 1 base; bases outside gene matches: 6. As DNA, the CDR3 is TGTGCCAGCAGCGCCCCCCGGACAGGGGGCACAGATACGCAGTATTTT. Residues: CASSAPRTGGTDTQYF.

The J gene is TRBJ2-3, the V gene TRBV4-2; 8 positions match TRBD2. Germline V lookup: CDR1 LGHNA, CDR2 YNFKEQ. The J segment lost 8 bases and the V segment lost 2 bases, leaving 12 bases of the junction unmatched. The CDR3 spans 16 residues. The CDR3 sequence is CASSQWGAGGGRTQYF. CDR3 bases: TGTGCCAGCAGCCAATGGGGCGCGGGGGGAGGGCGTACGCAGTATTTT.

J is TRBJ2-7 and V is TRBV13, with TRBD1 matching 9 bases. V lost 8 bases to trimming and J lost 5 bases; unmatched junction nucleotides: 16. CDR3 size: 16 residues. Germline V gives CDR1 PRHDT, CDR2 FYEKMQ (reference sequence). CDR3 sequence reads: CASRPGTGWGANEQYF. The CDR3, as DNA: TGTGCCAGCCGCCCCGGGACAGGGTGGGGGGCCAACGAGCAGTACTTC.

The chain couples TRBV6-6 to TRBJ2-3; TRBD2 matches at 10 bases. J was trimmed by 5 bases and V by 2 bases; bases with no gene match: 1. Germline loops: CDR1 MNHNY, CDR2 SVGAGI (reference sequence). The CDR3 loop spans 14 amino acids. CDR3 residues: CASSYRLAGDTQYF. CDR3 sequence (DNA): TGTGCCAGCAGTTACCGACTAGCGGGAGATACGCAGTATTTT.

The CDR3 bases are TGTGCCAGCAGCCACACCGACAGGAGTGGCTACACCTTC. The encoded protein is CASSHTDRSGYTF. The chain joins TRBV3-1 (or the pseudogene TRBV3-2) to TRBJ1-2; D possibly corresponds to TRBD1 (6 bases). Trimming left V 3 bases short and J 7 bases short, with 12 bases between. The CDR3 runs to 13 residues. Germline V gene lookup returns CDR1 LGHDT and CDR2 YNNKEL (reference sequence).

The genes are TRBV3-1 (or the pseudogene TRBV3-2) and TRBJ2-7; D not certain. Looked up from germline, CDR1 is LGHDT and CDR2 is YNNKEL (reference sequence). The ends were cut back, 4 bases at V and 5 bases at J, with 6 bases in the middle. This CDR3 is 11 amino acids long. The CDR3 DNA reads TGTGCCAGCAGCCTCATCCACGAGCAGTACTTC. Its protein product is CASSLIHEQYF.

The rearrangement uses TRBV5-4 and TRBJ1-4, with D uncertain. This CDR3 is built from 14 residues. The germline V and J ends were trimmed by 4 bases and 0 bases, with 7 bases remaining between them. Germline-derived CDR1 and CDR2 are SGHNT and YYREEE (reference sequence). CDR3 in DNA: TGTGCCAGCAGCCGGGAGGCAACTAATGAAAAACTGTTTTTT. Translated: CASSREATNEKLFF.

CDR3: CASSEPGQGNQPQHF. In DNA form, the CDR3 reads TGCGCCAGCAGTGAACCAGGGCAGGGCAATCAGCCCCAGCATTTT. V and J are TRBV10-2 and TRBJ1-5, with a possible D match to TRBD1 (5 bases). The germline CDR1 and CDR2 sequences are WSHSY and SAAADI. The V and J ends lost 3 bases and 2 bases respectively, with 11 bases between them. This CDR3 is 15 amino acids long.

This sequence joins TRBV20-1 and TRBJ2-7; D is ambiguous. CDR3 length equals 13 residues. Germline-derived CDR1 and CDR2 are DFQATT and SNEGSKA (reference sequence). The V and J ends lost 3 bases and 2 bases respectively, with 11 bases between them. CDR3 sequence reads: CSASTRFPYEQYF. The CDR3 DNA follows: TGCAGTGCTAGTACCAGGTTCCCCTACGAGCAGTACTTC.

The genes are TRBV19 and TRBJ1-1; tentative D call: TRBD1 (6 bases). V was clipped by 7 bases and J by 0 bases, with 15 bases between them. Germline V gene lookup returns CDR1 LNHDA and CDR2 SQIVND (reference sequence). This CDR3 region has 15 residues. The CDR3 DNA is TGTGCCAGTAAGAGACCCGAGGGGGTGAACACTGAAGCTTTCTTT. Translation: CASKRPEGVNTEAFF.

V and J are TRBV6-2 or TRBV6-3 and TRBJ2-5; 8 bases match TRBD1. With V trimmed by 4 bases and J by 5 bases, 9 bases remained unmatched. This CDR3 contains 15 residues. The germline V gene has CDR1 MNHEY and CDR2 SVGEGT. CDR3 residues: CASSSFSGGGETQYF. The CDR3 DNA is TGTGCCAGCAGTTCCTTCTCAGGGGGCGGTGAGACCCAGTACTTC.

V is TRBV11-2 and J is TRBJ2-3, with 10 bases that match TRBD2. CDR3 length: 16 amino acids. Germline CDR1 SGHAT, CDR2 FQNNGV. The junction had 2 bases not matched to a gene; V was cut back by 1 base and J by 1 base. The CDR3 DNA is TGTGCCAGCAGCTTAGGTACTAGCGGGGGCACAGATACGCAGTATTTT. This encodes CASSLGTSGGTDTQYF.